A single sample gave rise to the 21 T cell receptor beta chains below, sequenced in a study of OX40 agonist ivuxolimab in advanced cancers. TCRdb keeps only in-frame clones here, not all; method: immunoSEQ multiplex PCR. The data show about 120,000 clones, around 89% seen once. Sequenced material: CD4+ or CD8+ T cells sorted from blood, taken in a trial of the OX40 agonist ivuxolimab. These receptors were collected from an adult with an advanced solid tumor such as melanoma, head and neck, liver or kidney cancer.

This chain's CDR3 is CASSKSSGGFNEQFF. CDR3 DNA: TGTGCCAGCAGTAAGTCTAGCGGGGGGTTCAATGAGCAGTTCTTC. The chain recombines TRBV6-5 with TRBJ2-1, with 11 bases matching TRBD2. This CDR3 is built from 15 residues. Germline-derived CDR1 and CDR2 are MNHEY and SVGAGI. V lost 5 bases to trimming and J lost 6 bases; unmatched junction nucleotides: 6.

The J gene is TRBJ2-7, the V gene TRBV6-1, with 7 bases identical to TRBD1. This CDR3 is 19 amino acids long. Germline V gene sequence: CDR1 MNHNS, CDR2 SASEGT. The J segment lost 0 bases and the V segment lost 0 bases, leaving 14 bases of the junction unmatched. CDR3 protein: CASSEASGQANPSSYEQYF. The CDR3 region has the DNA TGTGCCAGCAGTGAAGCCTCCGGACAGGCTAACCCCAGCTCCTACGAGCAGTACTTC.

The V gene is TRBV5-1, the J gene TRBJ1-1, with 8 bases matching TRBD1. This CDR3 region has 14 residues. Germline CDR1 and CDR2: SGHRS and YFSETQ. After removal of 3 bases from V and 5 bases from J, the junction contained 6 bases not matched to a gene. The CDR3 sequence is CASSSGGQGTEAFF. Here the CDR3 DNA reads TGCGCCAGCAGCTCAGGGGGCCAGGGAACTGAAGCTTTCTTT.

The sample holds a few counts of this clone. The gene calls are TRBV11-2 and TRBJ2-7; 7 bases align to TRBD2. The V gene end was trimmed by 2 bases and the J gene end by 6 bases; junction bases not matched to a gene: 1. CDR3 length: 12 amino acids. Germline CDR1 is SGHAT and CDR2 is FQNNGV. DNA of the CDR3: TGTGCCAGCAGCTTACCGGGGGGCGAGCAGTACTTC. This gives the protein CASSLPGGEQYF.

The V call is TRBV30, the J call TRBJ1-4, with 8 bases that match TRBD1. The CDR3 spans 16 residues. Germline V CDR1 and CDR2: GTSNPN, SVGIG (reference sequence). V lost 2 bases to trimming and J lost 5 bases; unmatched junction nucleotides: 10. CDR3 sequence: CAWSLKTGTGNEKLFF. CDR3 bases: TGTGCCTGGAGTCTCAAGACCGGGACAGGCAATGAAAAACTGTTTTTT.

The genes are TRBV7-2 and TRBJ2-5; D is uncertain. CDR3 length: 13 amino acids. Germline V gene data show CDR1 as SGHTA and CDR2 as FQGNSA. The V and J ends lost 0 bases and 4 bases respectively, with 6 bases between them. CDR3 nucleotide sequence: TGTGCCAGCAGCTTAGCGGGGTCAGAGACCCAGTACTTC. Its protein is CASSLAGSETQYF.

The chain employs TRBV6-6 and TRBJ2-7, with 11 bases that match TRBD1. Germline V gene sequence: CDR1 MNHNY, CDR2 SVGAGI (reference sequence). The CDR3 is made up of 15 amino acids. After removal of 2 bases from V and 2 bases from J, the junction contained 2 bases not matched to a gene. The DNA for the CDR3 is TGTGCCAGCAGTTACGGGACAGGGGGACCCTACGAGCAGTACTTC. Protein product: CASSYGTGGPYEQYF.

The chain uses TRBV19 and TRBJ2-3, with TRBD1 as a possible D gene (5 bases). Trimming stripped 3 bases from V and 6 bases from J, with 16 bases between. Germline V gene data show CDR1 as LNHDA and CDR2 as SQIVND (reference sequence). The length of the CDR3 is 15 residues. Here the CDR3 DNA reads TGTGCCAGTAGTATGACAGATCCACAGAGGGATACGCAGTATTTT. Translation: CASSMTDPQRDTQYF.

V is TRBV7-3 and J is TRBJ2-7; unclear D gene. The CDR3 covers 14 residues. Per germline, CDR1 SGHTA and CDR2 FQGTGA. V was shortened by 5 bases and J by 0 bases, with 11 bases between the two germline ends. DNA of the CDR3: TGTGCCAGCAGCCTCCAGCATAGCTCCTACGAGCAGTACTTC. Amino acids: CASSLQHSSYEQYF.

The V gene is TRBV11-2, the J gene TRBJ2-7; D is possibly TRBD1 (5 bases). The CDR3 runs 16 residues. Germline V gives CDR1 SGHAT, CDR2 FQNNGV. Trimming pared 3 bases from V and 3 bases from J, leaving 18 bases between. CDR3 loop: CASSFRVGQRDYEQYF. The CDR3 region has the DNA TGTGCCAGCAGCTTCCGGGTGGGGCAGAGAGACTACGAGCAGTACTTC.

This clone showed up just once. As DNA, the CDR3 is TGTGCCAGCGGGGACGGATACTCTGGGGCCAACGTCCTGACTTTC. It yields the protein CASGDGYSGANVLTF. This chain connects TRBV6-4 to TRBJ2-6; D possibly matches TRBD1 or TRBD2 (5 bases each). The CDR3 has 15 amino acids. Germline CDR1 and CDR2: MRHNA and SNTAGT. V shed 8 bases and J shed 0 bases, with 11 bases lying between them.

CDR3 bases: TGTGCCAGCAGCTTGGCCCAGTCTGGAAACACCATATATTTT. It encodes CASSLAQSGNTIYF. The rearrangement joins TRBV5-4 to TRBJ1-3, with D unresolved. This CDR3 is 14 amino acids long. V gave up 0 bases and J gave up 1 base, with 5 bases separating them. Germline V gene data show CDR1 as SGHNT and CDR2 as YYREEE (reference sequence).

The rearrangement links TRBV6-5 to TRBJ1-2; TRBD1 matches 8 bases. The CDR3 covers 14 residues. The trim removed 6 bases at V and 7 bases at J, leaving 10 bases unmatched. Germline CDR1 and CDR2: MNHEY and SVGAGI. The DNA for the CDR3 is TGTGCCAGCAGCCTGTCCGGGACAGGTCCTGGCTACACCTTC. Translated, it gives CASSLSGTGPGYTF.

The V call is TRBV28, the J call TRBJ2-7; D remains ambiguous. This CDR3 is built from 14 residues. The V and J ends lost 5 bases and 1 base respectively, with 12 bases between them. CDR1 is MDHEN, CDR2 SYDVKM, per germline. The CDR3 is CASSDGGISYEQYF. The CDR3 DNA follows: TGTGCCAGCAGTGATGGCGGAATTTCCTACGAGCAGTACTTC.

The chain employs TRBV19 and TRBJ2-7; maybe TRBD2 (6 bases). Trimming cost V 3 bases and J 6 bases, with 9 bases left between them. Germline V gene data show CDR1 as LNHDA and CDR2 as SQIVND (reference sequence). The CDR3 spans 12 residues. CDR3 bases: TGTGCCAGTAGTATTCTGGGGGGCGAGCAGTACTTC. This encodes CASSILGGEQYF.

The chain combines TRBV7-9 with TRBJ2-1; D not certain. Trimming stripped 8 bases from V and 9 bases from J, with 23 bases between. CDR3 length: 15 residues. CDR1 is SEHNR and CDR2 is FQNEAQ in the germline V gene (reference sequence). The chain's CDR3 is CASHGGFTLSGEQFF. CDR3 nucleotides: TGTGCCAGCCATGGCGGCTTCACGCTGTCTGGTGAGCAGTTCTTC. The variable domain in full, with the rest retrieved from reference TRBV7-9 and TRBJ2-1, is DTGVSQNPRHKITKRGQNVTFRCDPISEHNRLYWYRQTLGQGPEFLTYFQNEAQLEKSRLLSDRFSAERPKGSFSTLEIQRTEQGDSAMYLCASHGGFTLSGEQFFGPGTRLTVL.

CDR3 region: CASSDVDSIHYEQYF. The CDR3 bases are TGCGCCAGCAGTGATGTGGACAGCATACACTACGAGCAGTACTTC. This chain links TRBV10-2 with TRBJ2-7, with D maybe TRBD1 (6 bases). With 3 bases removed from V and 3 bases from J, the gap between germline ends came to 15 bases. Germline V gene data show CDR1 as WSHSY and CDR2 as SAAADI. The CDR3 is 15 residues long.

The V gene is TRBV18, the J gene TRBJ2-5; TRBD1 matches at 8 bases. The CDR3 covers 17 residues. CDR1 and CDR2 (germline): KGHSH, LQKENI. Trimming removed 0 bases from V and 5 bases from J; junction bases left unmatched: 11. The CDR3 protein is CASSPPSQGASGETQYF. CDR3 in DNA: TGTGCCAGCTCACCACCGTCCCAGGGGGCATCGGGGGAGACCCAGTACTTC.

The chain recombines TRBV5-6 with TRBJ1-4; D is ambiguous. The V gene's germline CDR1 is SGHDT and CDR2 YYEEEE. The V end was cut by 0 bases, the J end by 7 bases, with 7 bases between. There are 13 residues in the CDR3. The CDR3 sequence is CASSLVPGEKLFF. CDR3 DNA: TGTGCCAGCAGCTTGGTACCAGGTGAAAAACTGTTTTTT.

The J gene is TRBJ2-7, the V gene TRBV7-8; TRBD1 matches 7 bases. Trimming took 4 bases from V and 2 from J; bases not matched to a gene: 5. The CDR3 has 14 amino acids. Per the germline V gene, CDR1 is SGHVS and CDR2 is FQNEAQ. The CDR3 bases are TGTGCCAGCAGCTCCAACAGGGGAACCTACGAGCAGTACTTC. This gives the protein CASSSNRGTYEQYF.

CDR3 in DNA: TGCGCCAGCAGGACTTGGGACAGCCAAGAGACCCAGTACTTC. The encoded protein is CASRTWDSQETQYF. The chain is built from TRBV4-1 and TRBJ2-5; 7 positions match TRBD1. CDR1 is MGHRA and CDR2 is YSYEKL in the germline V gene. V trimming: 6 bases; J trimming: 1 base; junction bases outside the gene matches: 5. CDR3 size: 14 residues.